This TCR beta chain was captured in a study of T cell changes during pregnancy in multiple sclerosis. The V segment lost 1 base and the J segment 3 bases; nucleotides outside the gene matches: 3. CDR1 is SGHTA and CDR2 is FQGNSA in the germline V gene. The CDR3 is 14 residues long. This table comes from immunoSEQ multiplex PCR, and its TCRdb copy is limited to in-frame clones, with some not included. The sample yields 60,000 to 85,000 clones, about 90% seen once. This sequence was found in a female donor with multiple sclerosis, enrolled in a pregnancy study. Sequenced here: peripheral blood, sampled in the first trimester of pregnancy. The rearrangement joins TRBV7-2 to TRBJ2-7; 7 bases line up with TRBD1. CDR3 loop: CASSLVGQNYEQYF. CDR3 bases: TGTGCCAGCAGCTTAGTGGGACAGAACTACGAGCAGTACTTC.